This TCR beta chain is from a study of OX40 agonist ivuxolimab in advanced cancers. Germline-derived CDR1 and CDR2 are SGDLS and YYNGEE. The J segment lost 4 bases and the V segment lost 0 bases, leaving 5 bases of the junction unmatched. The CDR3 covers 15 residues. The repertoire was sequenced with immunoSEQ multiplex PCR; TCRdb's copy has only in-frame clones and lacks some. The sample has over 30,000 clones, roughly 91% seen once. The chain is built from TRBV9 and TRBJ2-3; 7 nucleotides agree with TRBD2. Sequenced here: CD4+ or CD8+ T cells sorted from blood, sampled in a trial of the OX40 agonist ivuxolimab. The sequence was collected from an adult with an advanced solid tumor such as melanoma, head and neck, liver or kidney cancer. The CDR3 spells CASSVAGGRADTQYF. Here the CDR3 DNA reads TGTGCCAGCAGCGTAGCGGGGGGAAGGGCAGATACGCAGTATTTT. The full variable domain, completed using reference TRBV9 and TRBJ2-3, is DSGVTQTPKHLITATGQRVTLRCSPRSGDLSVYWYQQSLDQGLQFLIQYYNGEERAKGNILERFSAQQFPDLHSELNLSSLELGDSALYFCASSVAGGRADTQYFGPGTRLTVL.